The entry below describes one T cell receptor (beta chain). Its antigen is still unknown. The data derive from a study of cytomegalovirus exposure and HLA in healthy donors. Study details: Around 86 million unique TCRs, all from HLA-typed donors, were included in an early release of the data.

13 Jbeta primers and 60 Vbeta primers were used for the PCR. The data were produced by immunoSEQ multiplex PCR, yet TCRdb's version contains in-frame clones alone and is incomplete. The sample lists more than 130,000 clones, about four fifths occurring once. While unrecorded immune exposures were likely, the donors were nominally healthy when sampled. Study observations and caveats: Roughly even sequencing depth across donors was the assumption behind the presence/absence analyses. A later analysis found that most CMV-associated TCR beta chains appeared HLA-restricted.

The sequenced sample consisted of PBMCs. This TCR was recovered from a male donor in good health and CMV-seronegative.

The CDR3 sequence is CASSLGGRNYGYTF. CDR3 in DNA: TGTGCCAGCAGTTTAGGAGGGCGGAACTATGGCTACACCTTC. The chain recombines TRBV27 with TRBJ1-2, with D unclear. The CDR3 sequence is 14 residues long. The V gene lost 2 bases and the J gene lost 2 bases, with 9 bases spanning the gap. The germline gives CDR1 MNHEY, CDR2 SMNVEV (reference sequence).